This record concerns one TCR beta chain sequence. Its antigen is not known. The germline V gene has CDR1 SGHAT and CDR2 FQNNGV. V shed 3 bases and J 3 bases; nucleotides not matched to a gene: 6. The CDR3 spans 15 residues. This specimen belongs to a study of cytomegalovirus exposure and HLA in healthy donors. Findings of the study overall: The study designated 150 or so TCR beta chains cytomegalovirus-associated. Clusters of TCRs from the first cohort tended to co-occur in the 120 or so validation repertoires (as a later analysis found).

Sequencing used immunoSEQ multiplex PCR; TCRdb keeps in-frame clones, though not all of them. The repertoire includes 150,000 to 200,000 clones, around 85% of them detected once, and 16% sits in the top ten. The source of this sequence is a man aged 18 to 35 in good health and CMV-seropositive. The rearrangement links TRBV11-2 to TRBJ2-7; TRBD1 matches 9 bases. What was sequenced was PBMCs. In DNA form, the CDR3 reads TGTGCCAGCAGCTTGATACAGGGGGCTGGCTACGAGCAGTACTTC. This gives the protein CASSLIQGAGYEQYF. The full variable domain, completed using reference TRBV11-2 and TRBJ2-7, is EAGVAQSPRYKIIEKRQSVAFWCNPISGHATLYWYQQILGQGPKLLIQFQNNGVVDDSQLPKDRFSAERLKGVDSTLKIQPAKLEDSAVYLCASSLIQGAGYEQYFGPGTRLTVT.